Described below is a single TCR beta chain sequence and its context. After removal of 4 bases from V and 0 bases from J, the junction contained 7 bases not matched to a gene. Germline V gene data show CDR1 as SGHTA and CDR2 as FQGNSA. This CDR3 spans 16 amino acids. Authors' analysis steps: By means of reference gene primer amplification, nucleated cell counts were estimated. Profiling relied on immunoSEQ multiplex PCR, and the TCRdb table lists in-frame clones only, not all of them. That table is the source of V, J and clone size, and D and trimming were worked out from the DNA. The sample lists a few hundred thousand clones, approximately 90% occurring once. The data were taken from a study of blood T cell repertoires in COVID-19. Looking at the study overall: The samples span acute and convalescent COVID-19 from the United States, Italy and Spain. T cells, B-cell-depleted T cells, or PBMCs provided the cDNA or gDNA that served as material.

Sequences were obtained from peripheral blood. The chain combines TRBV7-2 with TRBJ1-1; 8 positions match TRBD1. The TCR originated in a woman aged 45-59 years with COVID-19, enrolled during active disease. The CDR3 sequence is CASSSTDRGLNTEAFF. Written as DNA, the CDR3 is TGTGCCAGCAGCTCCACCGACAGGGGACTGAACACTGAAGCTTTCTTT.